The T cell receptor (beta chain) described here comes from a study of CD8+ T cells in alopecia areata. Study-wide background: Administration of oral tofacitinib to treated patients was at 5 to 10 mg twice daily. The study, taken as a whole, reports: Patients displayed less clarity in TCR sharing than mice, a finding possibly related to HLA.

Investigators isolated RNA and reverse transcribed it into cDNA to act as the sequencing template. TCRdb's table, derived via immunoSEQ multiplex PCR, lists solely in-frame clones and lacks some. The table has 130,000 to 150,000 clones, about 89% seen once; the top ten hold about 14%. About this clone: Its antigen is undetermined.

CD4+ and CD8+ T cells were sorted from PBMCs. Germline assignment: CDR1 MNHEY and CDR2 SMNVEV (reference sequence). Trimming removed 10 bases at V and 0 bases at J, with 11 bases between. There are 13 residues in the CDR3. The clonotype was recovered from a human donor with alopecia areata. This material consisted of CD8+ T cells sorted from blood, taken at week 0. This rearrangement joins TRBV27 to TRBJ2-3; D not certain. In DNA form, the CDR3 reads TGTGCCATCAGACGGGCTAGCACAGATACGCAGTATTTT. Protein: CAIRRASTDTQYF.